What follows is one T cell receptor (beta chain) and its context. The CDR3 has 12 amino acids. Germline CDR1 and CDR2: SQVTM and ANQGSEA. V shed 3 bases and J 5 bases; nucleotides not matched to a gene: 2. This sample is part of a study of blood T cell repertoires in COVID-19. Whole-study context: The United States, Italy and Spain provided the acute and convalescent COVID-19 samples. From T cells, B-cell-depleted T cells, or PBMCs came the material, which was cDNA or gDNA.

Authors' data handling: Reference gene primers were amplified, and this amplification served to estimate nucleated cell counts. Sequencing used immunoSEQ multiplex PCR; TCRdb keeps in-frame clones, though not all of them. For V, J and clone size, that table is used; D and trimming come from the DNA. The sample yields fewer than 130,000 clones, roughly 91% seen once. The chain has TRBV29-1 and TRBJ2-5; 8 bases map to TRBD1. The sample comprised peripheral blood. The sequence was collected from a woman between 50 and 59 years old with acute or convalescent COVID-19. CDR3 sequence reads: CSVDRGLETQYF. The CDR3 DNA is TGCAGCGTTGACAGGGGGCTGGAGACCCAGTACTTC.